The entry below describes one T cell receptor beta chain. What it binds is not known. One junction end disagrees with the germline gene, perhaps due to a read error. The CDR3 contains 15 residues. CDR1 is MGHRA, CDR2 YSYEKL, per germline. The sample comes from a study of T cell responses to AZD1222 COVID-19 vaccine. TCRdb's copy holds only in-frame clones and misses some; the assay was immunoSEQ multiplex PCR. Of 150,000 to 200,000 clones in the sample, approximately 86% were seen once. Study results and limitations: After two AZD1222 doses, spike-specific TCR breadth and depth rose versus day 0. All repertoire sampling was performed exclusively after the peak T cell response. It was only a handful of AZD1222 recipients who were seropositive at baseline. In the spike-specific TCR repertoire, nearly half reportedly target unmutated variant regions.

The source was peripheral blood, collected on day 0 of AZD1222 vaccination. The chain recombines TRBV4-1 with TRBJ2-7; D possibly corresponds to TRBD2 (5 bases). The receptor was isolated from an adult in good health. CDR3 nucleotide sequence: TGCACCAGCAGCCAAGTCGAGACGGGAATCTACGAGCAGTACTTC. It specifies CTSSQVETGIYEQYF.